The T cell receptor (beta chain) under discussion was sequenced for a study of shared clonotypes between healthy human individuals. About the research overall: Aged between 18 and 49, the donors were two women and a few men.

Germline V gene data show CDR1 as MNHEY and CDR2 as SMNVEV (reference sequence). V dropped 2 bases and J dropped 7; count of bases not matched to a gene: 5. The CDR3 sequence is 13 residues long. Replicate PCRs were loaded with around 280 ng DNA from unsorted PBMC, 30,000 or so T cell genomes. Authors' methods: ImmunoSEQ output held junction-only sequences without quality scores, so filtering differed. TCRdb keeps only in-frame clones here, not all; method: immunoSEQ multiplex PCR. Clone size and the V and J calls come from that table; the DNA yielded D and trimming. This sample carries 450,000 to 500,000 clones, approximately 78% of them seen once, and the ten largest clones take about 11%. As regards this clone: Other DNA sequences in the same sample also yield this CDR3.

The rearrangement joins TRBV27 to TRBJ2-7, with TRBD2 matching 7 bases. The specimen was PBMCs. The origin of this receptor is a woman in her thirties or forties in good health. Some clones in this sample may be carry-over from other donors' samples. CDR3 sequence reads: CASSLGEGLEQYF. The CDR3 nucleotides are TGTGCCAGCAGTTTAGGGGAGGGCCTTGAGCAGTACTTC.